Described below is a single T cell receptor (beta chain) sequence and its context. The data stem from a study of T cell repertoires in cytomegalovirus infection. The CDR3 sequence is 15 residues long. The V segment lost 5 bases and the J segment 2 bases; nucleotides outside the gene matches: 5. Germline loops: CDR1 LNHDA, CDR2 SQIVND (reference sequence). MiXCR, applied by TCRdb to the reads, yields one record per CDR3 protein. The profile covers 450,000 to 600,000 distinct CDR3 sequences, with over 9% appearing a single time and roughly a tenth taken by the ten largest. Sequencing used PBMCs. This clonotype originated in a human donor in good health (CMV status not recorded). Some clones in this sample may be carry-over from other donors' samples. The chain is built from TRBV19 and TRBJ2-2, with 7 bases lining up with TRBD2. Here the CDR3 reads CASSLAAINTGELFF. CDR3 sequence (DNA): TGTGCCAGTAGTCTAGCGGCCATCAACACCGGGGAGCTGTTTTTT.